These 25 T cell receptor beta chains came from one sample sequenced in a study of OX40 agonist ivuxolimab in advanced cancers. Sequencing was performed with immunoSEQ multiplex PCR; in TCRdb, only in-frame clones are kept and a portion is missing. In the table there are about 62,000 clones, 85% of which are singletons. The material sequenced was CD4+ or CD8+ T cells sorted from blood, taken in a trial of the OX40 agonist ivuxolimab. The source is an adult with an advanced solid tumor such as melanoma, head and neck, liver or kidney cancer.

J is TRBJ2-1 and V is TRBV5-6, with 15 bases aligning to TRBD2. V trimming: 3 bases; J trimming: 3 bases; junction bases outside the gene matches: 7. CDR1 is SGHDT, CDR2 YYEEEE, per germline. The CDR3 loop spans 18 amino acids. Here the CDR3 DNA reads TGTGCCAGCAGCTCCGGACTAGCGGGAGGGGTTTACTACAATGAGCAGTTCTTC. This encodes CASSSGLAGGVYYNEQFF. The complete variable domain, with remaining parts taken from reference TRBV5-6 and TRBJ2-1, reads DAGVTQSPTHLIKTRGQQVTLRCSPKSGHDTVSWYQQALGQGPQFIFQYYEEEERQRGNFPDRFSGHQFPNYSSELNVNALLLGDSALYLCASSSGLAGGVYYNEQFFGPGTRLTVL.

This chain links TRBV13 with TRBJ1-1, with a tentative D call TRBD1 (5 bases). CDR3 length: 16 residues. Per the germline V gene, CDR1 is PRHDT and CDR2 is FYEKMQ (reference sequence). V was shortened by 6 bases and J by 1 base, with 18 bases between the two germline ends. The CDR3 loop is CASRPLGGGENTEAFF. CDR3 in DNA: TGTGCCAGCAGACCTCTGGGCGGAGGGGAGAACACTGAAGCTTTCTTT.

V and J are TRBV6-6 and TRBJ2-3; D is perhaps TRBD2 (6 bases). This CDR3 has 15 residues. Trimming shortened V by 7 bases and J by 2 bases, and 16 bases separated the two germline ends. Germline-derived CDR1 and CDR2 are MNHNY and SVGAGI (reference sequence). This CDR3 reads CASTLVGEATDTQYF. The CDR3 bases are TGTGCCAGCACCCTTGTAGGGGAGGCCACAGATACGCAGTATTTT.

The chain couples TRBV9 to TRBJ2-1, with 7 nucleotides matching TRBD1. Trimming removed 0 bases from V and 4 bases from J; junction bases left unmatched: 4. Germline CDR1 is SGDLS and CDR2 is YYNGEE. This CDR3 region has 15 residues. CDR3 region: CASSVGGGTYNEQFF. The DNA of the CDR3 is TGTGCCAGCAGCGTAGGAGGGGGCACTTACAATGAGCAGTTCTTC.

V usage is TRBV28 and J usage is TRBJ2-1; no definite D call. V was shortened by 7 bases and J by 13 bases, with 14 bases between the two germline ends. CDR3 length: 11 residues. CDR1 and CDR2 from the germline V gene are MDHEN and SYDVKM. CDR3 sequence (DNA): TGTGCCAGCACTCGAAGGACCGCTCAGTTCTTC. It specifies CASTRRTAQFF.

Worth noting for this clone: This CDR3 is also generated by other DNA sequences in the sample. The V and J genes are TRBV19 and TRBJ2-7; tentative D call: TRBD1 (7 bases). Germline CDR1 is LNHDA and CDR2 is SQIVND (reference sequence). This CDR3 is built from 13 residues. Trimming removed 5 bases at V and 6 bases at J, with 14 bases between. The CDR3 region has the DNA TGTGCCAGTAGTCCCCGACAGGGAGGCGAGCAGTACTTC. Translating it yields CASSPRQGGEQYF.

Here the CDR3 DNA reads TGTGCCAGCACCGGTCCAGCCAAAAACATTCAGTACTTC. Its protein is CASTGPAKNIQYF. The chain carries TRBV28 and TRBJ2-4; no definite D call. In germline, CDR1 is MDHEN, CDR2 SYDVKM. Trimming removed 7 bases from V and 0 bases from J, with 7 bases in between. CDR3 size: 13 residues.

The chain uses TRBV9 and TRBJ2-3; 9 nucleotides agree with TRBD2. This CDR3 comprises 16 residues. V was pared by 6 bases and J by 3 bases, with 11 bases of the junction left unmatched. CDR1 is SGDLS, CDR2 YYNGEE, per germline. The chain's CDR3 is CASTPRGAGGTDTQYF. CDR3 bases: TGTGCCAGCACCCCCCGGGGGGCGGGGGGGACAGATACGCAGTATTTT.

A single count supports this clone. The CDR3 nucleotides read TGTGCCAGCAGTCCGACCCTCCGGGACAGGAGAGTCACCGGGGAGCTGTTTTTT. Protein: CASSPTLRDRRVTGELFF. The V gene is TRBV28, the J gene TRBJ2-2; the match to TRBD1 covers 8 bases. V was pared by 5 bases and J by 4 bases, with 15 bases of the junction left unmatched. The germline V gene encodes CDR1 MDHEN and CDR2 SYDVKM. This CDR3 is built from 18 residues.

The J gene is TRBJ2-3, the V gene TRBV5-4; D is unresolved. CDR1 and CDR2 (germline): SGHNT, YYREEE (reference sequence). CDR3 length equals 14 residues. Trimming stripped 1 base from V and 2 bases from J, with 8 bases between. The CDR3 DNA reads TGTGCCAGCAGCTTGCGTGGGATCACAGATACGCAGTATTTT. Encoded protein: CASSLRGITDTQYF.

This clone was seen more than once but under ten times. This CDR3 is CASSFSGEETQYF. CDR3 bases: TGTGCCAGCAGCTTTTCAGGGGAAGAGACCCAGTACTTC. This chain links TRBV7-9 with TRBJ2-5; D may be TRBD1 (6 bases). Trimming shortened V by 3 bases and J by 3 bases, and 8 bases separated the two germline ends. The CDR3 has 13 amino acids. Germline values: CDR1 SEHNR, CDR2 FQNEAQ (reference sequence).

The J gene is TRBJ1-2, the V gene TRBV28, with D hard to call. Germline-derived CDR1 and CDR2 are MDHEN and SYDVKM. The CDR3 sequence is 12 residues long. Trimming took 6 bases from V and 1 from J, leaving 6 bases between them. The CDR3 bases are TGTGCCAGCAGGGGTGTTAACTATGGCTACACCTTC. Amino acid sequence: CASRGVNYGYTF.

This rearrangement joins TRBV7-8 to TRBJ2-3; 9 bases align to TRBD2. Per the germline V gene, CDR1 is SGHVS and CDR2 is FQNEAQ. J was trimmed by 0 bases and V by 5 bases; bases with no gene match: 12. This CDR3 comprises 18 residues. The chain's CDR3 is CASSPTVAGGVSTDTQYF. The CDR3, as DNA: TGTGCCAGCAGCCCAACGGTGGCGGGAGGGGTGAGCACAGATACGCAGTATTTT.

The rearrangement links TRBV28 to TRBJ2-7; 14 bases line up with TRBD2. Per germline, CDR1 MDHEN and CDR2 SYDVKM. The CDR3 runs to 17 residues. V was pared by 10 bases and J by 7 bases, with 18 bases of the junction left unmatched. CDR3 amino acids: CATIPGTSGSVRSEQYF. CDR3 DNA: TGTGCCACCATCCCCGGGACTAGCGGGAGTGTTCGGTCGGAGCAGTACTTC.

V is TRBV23-1 and J is TRBJ2-7, with unresolved D. TRBV23-1 is marked as an open reading frame, function uncertain. This CDR3 has 15 residues. V dropped 0 bases and J dropped 7 bases, with 16 bases sitting between them. CDR3 sequence: CASSQSAYSSGEQYF. In DNA form, the CDR3 reads TGCGCCAGCAGTCAATCGGCGTATAGCTCTGGGGAGCAGTACTTC.

V gene TRBV9 combines with J gene TRBJ2-1; a possible D gene is TRBD2 (6 bases). Between the trimmed V and J ends, which lost 3 bases and 3 bases, there was a span of 16 bases. This CDR3 contains 16 residues. Looked up from germline, CDR1 is SGDLS and CDR2 is YYNGEE. The DNA of the CDR3 is TGTGCCAGCAGCGCAGCCACCGGGGGTGGCTACAATGAGCAGTTCTTC. As protein: CASSAATGGGYNEQFF.

The chain uses TRBV4-2 and TRBJ2-1, with TRBD1 matching over 11 bases. CDR1 is LGHNA, CDR2 YNFKEQ, per germline. This CDR3 has 16 residues. V gave up 4 bases and J gave up 4 bases; unmatched junction bases: 6. CDR3 loop: CASSRQDRGPYNEQFF. CDR3 nucleotides: TGTGCCAGCAGCCGCCAGGACAGGGGGCCATACAATGAGCAGTTCTTC.

The chain has TRBV10-3 and TRBJ2-1; D tentatively fits TRBD1 or TRBD2 (5 bases each). Germline CDR1 and CDR2: ENHRY and SYGVKD. Trimming shortened V by 4 bases and J by 6 bases, and 16 bases separated the two germline ends. There are 15 residues in the CDR3. CDR3 in DNA: TGTGCCATCAGTGTTCCGGGTCCGAGGGGCAATGAGCAGTTCTTC. It is translated as CAISVPGPRGNEQFF.

The rearrangement joins TRBV28 to TRBJ2-1, with D hard to call. V lost 1 base to trimming and J lost 10 bases, with 11 bases between them. This CDR3 has 13 residues. In germline, CDR1 is MDHEN, CDR2 SYDVKM. CDR3 coding DNA: TGTGCCAGCAGTTTATTCCCTCATGGAGAGCAGTTCTTC. Amino acids: CASSLFPHGEQFF. Variable domain in full (rest from reference TRBV28 and TRBJ2-1): DVKVTQSSRYLVKRTGEKVFLECVQDMDHENMFWYRQDPGLGLRLIYFSYDVKMKEKGDIPEGYSVSREKKERFSLILESASTNQTSMYLCASSLFPHGEQFFGPGTRLTVL.

V usage is TRBV30 and J usage is TRBJ1-1; a possible D gene is TRBD1 (5 bases). From germline, CDR1 is GTSNPN and CDR2 SVGIG (reference sequence). V was clipped by 4 bases and J by 2 bases, with 8 bases between them. The CDR3 totals 12 residues. CDR3 sequence: CAWNRINTEAFF. The CDR3 DNA sequence: TGTGCCTGGAACAGGATCAACACTGAAGCTTTCTTT.

In the case of this clone: The sample contains more than one DNA sequence encoding this CDR3. The chain uses TRBV6-1 and TRBJ2-1; D may be TRBD2 (5 bases). CDR1 MNHNS and CDR2 SASEGT come from the germline V gene. Trimming pared 11 bases from V and 7 bases from J, leaving 18 bases between. This CDR3 spans 13 amino acids. As DNA, the CDR3 is TGTGCCGGCTCCGGAACTAGTGTTAATGAGCAGTTCTTC. Translated: CAGSGTSVNEQFF.

The chain is built from TRBV10-2 and TRBJ1-6, with a tentative D call TRBD1 (6 bases). V was cut by 7 bases and J by 0 bases, with 7 bases left in between. Germline CDR1 WSHSY, CDR2 SAAADI. CDR3 length equals 14 residues. CDR3 region: CASTDSSYNSPLHF. The CDR3 DNA reads as TGCGCCAGCACGGACAGCTCCTATAATTCACCCCTCCACTTT.

The rearrangement joins TRBV7-9 to TRBJ2-2; D might be TRBD1 (5 bases). Trimming removed 0 bases at V and 6 bases at J, with 8 bases between. The CDR3 has 14 amino acids. Germline V gives CDR1 SEHNR, CDR2 FQNEAQ (reference sequence). This CDR3 reads CASSLAGLSGELFF. For the CDR3, the DNA is TGTGCCAGCAGCTTAGCGGGGCTTTCCGGGGAGCTGTTTTTT.

As concerns this clone: The sample contains more than one DNA sequence encoding this CDR3. V is TRBV18 and J is TRBJ2-1; 12 bases align to TRBD2. This CDR3 has 17 residues. The germline V gene has CDR1 KGHSH and CDR2 LQKENI. V dropped 3 bases and J dropped 5; count of bases not matched to a gene: 8. The CDR3 spells CASSPPGRLAGDNEQFF. Written as DNA, the CDR3 is TGTGCCAGCTCACCTCCGGGTCGACTAGCGGGAGACAATGAGCAGTTCTTC.

The chain is built from TRBV6-1 and TRBJ2-1; 15 bases map to TRBD2. V was clipped by 3 bases and J by 8 bases; unmatched bases: 8. Germline V lookup: CDR1 MNHNS, CDR2 SASEGT. The CDR3 loop spans 17 amino acids. As DNA, the CDR3 is TGTGCCAGCAGTGATGGGACTAGCGGGAGGAGGGGAGATGAGCAGTTCTTC. Protein product: CASSDGTSGRRGDEQFF.